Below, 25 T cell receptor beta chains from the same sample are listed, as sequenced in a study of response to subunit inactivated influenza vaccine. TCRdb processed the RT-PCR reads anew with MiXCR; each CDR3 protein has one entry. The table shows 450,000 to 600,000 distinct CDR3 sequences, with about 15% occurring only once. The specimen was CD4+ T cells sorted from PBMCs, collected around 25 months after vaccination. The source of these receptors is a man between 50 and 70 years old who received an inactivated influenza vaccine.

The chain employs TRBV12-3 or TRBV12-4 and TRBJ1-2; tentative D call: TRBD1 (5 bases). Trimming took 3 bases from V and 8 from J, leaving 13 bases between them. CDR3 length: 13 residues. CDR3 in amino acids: CASSFPTARGYTF. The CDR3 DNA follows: TGTGCCAGCAGTTTCCCGACAGCCCGGGGCTACACCTTC.

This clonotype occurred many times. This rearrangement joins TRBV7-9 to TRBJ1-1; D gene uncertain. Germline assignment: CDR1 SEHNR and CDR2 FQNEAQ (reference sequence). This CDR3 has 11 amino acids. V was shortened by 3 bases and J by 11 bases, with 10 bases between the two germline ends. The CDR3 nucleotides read TGTGCCAGCAGCTTCGGGAATAGGGCTTTCTTT. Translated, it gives CASSFGNRAFF.

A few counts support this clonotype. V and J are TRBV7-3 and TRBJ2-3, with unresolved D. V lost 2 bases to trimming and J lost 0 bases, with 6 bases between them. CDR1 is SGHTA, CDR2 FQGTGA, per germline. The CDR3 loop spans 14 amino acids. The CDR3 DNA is TGTGCCAGCAGCTTAGGCGAGAGCACAGATACGCAGTATTTT. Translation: CASSLGESTDTQYF.

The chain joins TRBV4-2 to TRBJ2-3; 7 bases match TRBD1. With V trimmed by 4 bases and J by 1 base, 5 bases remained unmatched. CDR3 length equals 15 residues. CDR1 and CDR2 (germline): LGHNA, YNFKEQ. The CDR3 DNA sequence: TGTGCCAGCAGCCCAGACAGGGCACGCACAGATACGCAGTATTTT. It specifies CASSPDRARTDTQYF.

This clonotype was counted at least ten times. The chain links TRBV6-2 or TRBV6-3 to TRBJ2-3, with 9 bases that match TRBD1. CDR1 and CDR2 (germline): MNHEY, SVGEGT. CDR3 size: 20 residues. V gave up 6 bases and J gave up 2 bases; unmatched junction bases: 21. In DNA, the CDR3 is TGTGCCAGCAGCAACCCCCGGGACAGGGTATGGGGGGGAAACACAGATACGCAGTATTTT. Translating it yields CASSNPRDRVWGGNTDTQYF.

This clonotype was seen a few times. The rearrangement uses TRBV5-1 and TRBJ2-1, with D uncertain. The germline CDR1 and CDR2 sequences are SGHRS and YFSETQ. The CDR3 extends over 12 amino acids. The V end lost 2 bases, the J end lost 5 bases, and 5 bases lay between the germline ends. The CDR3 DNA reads TGCGCCAGCAGCTTTTACAACAATGAGCAGTTCTTC. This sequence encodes CASSFYNNEQFF.

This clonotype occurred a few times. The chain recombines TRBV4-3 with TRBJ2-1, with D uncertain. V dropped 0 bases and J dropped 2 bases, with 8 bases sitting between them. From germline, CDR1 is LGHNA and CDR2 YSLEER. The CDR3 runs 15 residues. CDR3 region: CASSQEYQAYNEQFF. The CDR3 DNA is TGCGCCAGCAGCCAAGAATACCAGGCCTACAATGAGCAGTTCTTC.

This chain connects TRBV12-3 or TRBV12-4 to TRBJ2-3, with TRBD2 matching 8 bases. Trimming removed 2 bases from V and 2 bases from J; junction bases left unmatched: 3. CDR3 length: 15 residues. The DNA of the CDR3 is TGTGCCAGCAGTTTAACTAGCGGCTTCACAGATACGCAGTATTTT. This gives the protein CASSLTSGFTDTQYF.

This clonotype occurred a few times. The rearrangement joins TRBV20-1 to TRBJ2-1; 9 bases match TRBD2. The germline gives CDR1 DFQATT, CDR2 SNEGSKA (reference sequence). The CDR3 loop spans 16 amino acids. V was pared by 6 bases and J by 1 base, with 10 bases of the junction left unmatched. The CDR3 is CSAGPASGISYNEQFF. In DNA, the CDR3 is TGCAGTGCAGGGCCCGCTAGCGGGATTTCCTACAATGAGCAGTTCTTC.

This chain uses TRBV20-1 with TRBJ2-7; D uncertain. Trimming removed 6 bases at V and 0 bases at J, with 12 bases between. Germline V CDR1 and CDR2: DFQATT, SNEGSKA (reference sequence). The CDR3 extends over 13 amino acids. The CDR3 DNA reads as TGCAGTGCGGTCCACCACCCCTCCTACGAGCAGTACTTC. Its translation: CSAVHHPSYEQYF.

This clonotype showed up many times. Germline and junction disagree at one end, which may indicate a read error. The CDR3, as DNA: TGTGCCTGGAGTGTTTTGGACGCTGGACGGGTCTTC. Its translation: CAWSVLDAGRVF. This sequence joins TRBV30 and TRBJ2-1; no definite D call. Germline V lookup: CDR1 GTSNPN, CDR2 SVGIG (reference sequence). The CDR3 runs to 12 residues.

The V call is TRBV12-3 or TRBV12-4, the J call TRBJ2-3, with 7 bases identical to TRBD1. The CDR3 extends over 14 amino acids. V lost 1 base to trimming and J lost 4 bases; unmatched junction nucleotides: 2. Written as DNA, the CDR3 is TGTGCCAGCAGTTTAGTAGGGGGCGCAGATACGCAGTATTTT. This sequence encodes CASSLVGGADTQYF.

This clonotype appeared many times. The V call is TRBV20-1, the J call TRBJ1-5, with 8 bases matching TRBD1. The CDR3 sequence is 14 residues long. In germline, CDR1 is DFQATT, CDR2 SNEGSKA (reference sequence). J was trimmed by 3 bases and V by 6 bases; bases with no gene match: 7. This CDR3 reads CSASKDRANQPQHF. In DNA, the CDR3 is TGCAGTGCCTCGAAGGACAGGGCCAATCAGCCCCAGCATTTT.

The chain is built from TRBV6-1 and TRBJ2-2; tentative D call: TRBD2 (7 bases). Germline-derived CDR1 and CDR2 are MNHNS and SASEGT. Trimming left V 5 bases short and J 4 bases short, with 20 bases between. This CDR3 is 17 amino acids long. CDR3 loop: CASSRARGPAGTGELFF. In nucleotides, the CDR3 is TGTGCCAGCAGTAGAGCGCGGGGGCCCGCGGGCACCGGGGAGCTGTTTTTT.

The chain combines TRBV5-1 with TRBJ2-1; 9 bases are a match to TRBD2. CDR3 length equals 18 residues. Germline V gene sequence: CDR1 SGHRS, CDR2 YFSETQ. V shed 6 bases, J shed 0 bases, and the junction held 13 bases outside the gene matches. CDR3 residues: CASTSGGGRASSYNEQFF. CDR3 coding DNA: TGCGCCAGCACCAGTGGGGGCGGGAGGGCCAGCTCCTACAATGAGCAGTTCTTC.

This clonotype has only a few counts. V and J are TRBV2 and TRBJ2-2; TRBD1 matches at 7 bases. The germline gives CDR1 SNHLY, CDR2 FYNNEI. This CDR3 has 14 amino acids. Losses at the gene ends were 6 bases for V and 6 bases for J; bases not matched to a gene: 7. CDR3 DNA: TGTGCCAGCAGAATAGACAGGGCGGCCGGGGAGCTGTTTTTT. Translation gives CASRIDRAAGELFF.

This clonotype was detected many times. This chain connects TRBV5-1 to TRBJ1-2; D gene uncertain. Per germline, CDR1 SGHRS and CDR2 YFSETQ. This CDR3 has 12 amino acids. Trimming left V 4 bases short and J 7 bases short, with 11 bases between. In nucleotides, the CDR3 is TGCGCCAGCAGCCAAGAGGGTCGTGGCTACACCTTC. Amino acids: CASSQEGRGYTF.

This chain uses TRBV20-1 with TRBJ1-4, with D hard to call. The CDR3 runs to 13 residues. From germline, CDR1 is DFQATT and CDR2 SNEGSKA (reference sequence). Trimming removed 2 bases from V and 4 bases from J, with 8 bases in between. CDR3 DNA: TGCAGTGCTAGAAGTCCTTTTAATGAAAAACTGTTTTTT. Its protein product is CSARSPFNEKLFF.

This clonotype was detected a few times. Here the CDR3 reads CASSFRRPEAFF. CDR3 bases: TGTGCCAGCAGTTTTCGAAGGCCTGAAGCTTTCTTT. The J gene is TRBJ1-1, the V gene TRBV12-3 or TRBV12-4; D is unclear. CDR3 length equals 12 residues. Trimming took 3 bases from V and 6 from J, leaving 8 bases between them.

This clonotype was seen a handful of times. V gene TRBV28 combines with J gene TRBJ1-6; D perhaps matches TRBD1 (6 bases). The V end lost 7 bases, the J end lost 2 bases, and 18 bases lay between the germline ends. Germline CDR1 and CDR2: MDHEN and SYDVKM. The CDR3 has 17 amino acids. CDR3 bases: TGTGCCAGCACTTACGGGGGCCTTGGGGCCTATAATTCACCCCTCCACTTT. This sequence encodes CASTYGGLGAYNSPLHF.

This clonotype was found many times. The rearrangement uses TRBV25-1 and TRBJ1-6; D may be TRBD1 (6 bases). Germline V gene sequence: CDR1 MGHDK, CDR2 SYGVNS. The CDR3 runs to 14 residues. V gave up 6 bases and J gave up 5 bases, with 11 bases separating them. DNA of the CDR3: TGTGCCAGCAGCCAAGGGGGAGATAATTCACCCCTCCACTTT. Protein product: CASSQGGDNSPLHF.

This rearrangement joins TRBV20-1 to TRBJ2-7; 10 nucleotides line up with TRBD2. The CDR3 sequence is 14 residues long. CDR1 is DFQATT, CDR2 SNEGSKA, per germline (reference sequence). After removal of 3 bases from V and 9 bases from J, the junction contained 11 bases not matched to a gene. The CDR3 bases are TGCAGTGCTAGGGGGGACGGACTAGCGGTCGGGCAGTACTTC. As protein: CSARGDGLAVGQYF.

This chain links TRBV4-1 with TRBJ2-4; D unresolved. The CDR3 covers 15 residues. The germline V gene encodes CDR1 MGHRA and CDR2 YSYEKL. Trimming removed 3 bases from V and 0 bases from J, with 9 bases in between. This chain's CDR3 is CASSHLQLAKNIQYF. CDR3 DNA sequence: TGCGCCAGCAGCCACCTACAGCTAGCCAAAAACATTCAGTACTTC.

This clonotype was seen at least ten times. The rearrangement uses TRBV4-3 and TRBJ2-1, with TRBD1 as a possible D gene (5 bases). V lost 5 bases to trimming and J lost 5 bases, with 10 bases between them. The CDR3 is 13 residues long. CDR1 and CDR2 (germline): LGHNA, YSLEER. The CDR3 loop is CASSSQGDNEQFF. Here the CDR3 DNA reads TGCGCCAGCAGCTCGCAGGGTGACAATGAGCAGTTCTTC.

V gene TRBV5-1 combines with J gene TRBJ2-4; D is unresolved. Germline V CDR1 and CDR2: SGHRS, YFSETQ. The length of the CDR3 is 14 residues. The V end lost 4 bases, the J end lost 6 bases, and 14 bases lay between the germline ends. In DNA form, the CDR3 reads TGCGCCAGCAGCCAACTGGATGGCGGAAACATTCAGTACTTC. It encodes CASSQLDGGNIQYF.